This is a list of T cell receptor beta chains from one sample in a study of Ad26.COV2.S vaccination and SARS-CoV-2 variants. Profiled with immunoSEQ multiplex PCR; TCRdb holds only in-frame clones, not every one. The data show some 300,000 clones, 85% seen once. The specimen was peripheral blood, collected in a trial of Ad26.COV2.S vaccine versus placebo. The receptors were gathered from a person between 18 and 65 years old who received the Ad26.COV2.S COVID-19 vaccine or a placebo. The CDR3 runs from the conserved cysteine through the conserved F or W. Each record gives: D gene, V gene, clone size, CDR3 length, J gene, CDR3 protein, CDR3 DNA. A D gene is named only where the DNA matches it firmly. Clone size is given for some rows only: seen once, a few or many times, or a class if the clone is expanded.

d_gene: NA; v_gene: TRBV5-1; abundance: NA; len: 15; j_gene: TRBJ2-5; CDR3aa: CASSLGLGYYGTQYF; CDR3nt: TGCGCCAGCAGCTTGGGACTGGGGTATTATGGGACCCAGTACTTC
d_gene: TRBD1; v_gene: TRBV7-3; abundance: many; len: 15; j_gene: TRBJ1-1; CDR3aa: CASSPGTGVDAEAFF; CDR3nt: TGTGCCAGCAGCCCGGGGACAGGGGTCGACGCTGAAGCTTTCTTT
d_gene: NA; v_gene: TRBV6-5; abundance: NA; len: 15; j_gene: TRBJ1-4; CDR3aa: CASSSTGVLNEKLFF; CDR3nt: TGTGCCAGCAGTTCTACAGGCGTCCTGAATGAAAAACTGTTTTTT
d_gene: NA; v_gene: TRBV7-9; abundance: once; len: 15; j_gene: TRBJ2-2; CDR3aa: CASSFAGANTGELFF; CDR3nt: TGTGCCAGCTCTTTTGCCGGAGCGAACACCGGGGAGCTGTTTTTT
d_gene: TRBD1; v_gene: TRBV5-1; abundance: NA; len: 16; j_gene: TRBJ2-1; CDR3aa: CASSPGTGGPYNEQFF; CDR3nt: TGCGCCAGCAGCCCCGGGACAGGGGGCCCCTACAATGAGCAGTTCTTC
d_gene: TRBD1; v_gene: TRBV12-5; abundance: NA; len: 14; j_gene: TRBJ2-5; CDR3aa: CASGTGDSQETQYF; CDR3nt: TGTGCTAGTGGGACAGGGGACAGCCAAGAGACCCAGTACTTC
d_gene: TRBD1; v_gene: TRBV11-3; abundance: NA; len: 15; j_gene: TRBJ1-6; CDR3aa: CASSNTGTGNSPLHF; CDR3nt: TGTGCCAGCAGCAACACCGGGACAGGAAATTCACCCCTCCACTTT
d_gene: NA; v_gene: TRBV7-9; abundance: NA; len: 12; j_gene: TRBJ1-2; CDR3aa: CASSLGTSRGFF; CDR3nt: TGTGCCAGCAGCTTAGGCACGTCCAGGGGATTCTTC
d_gene: TRBD1; v_gene: TRBV7-9; abundance: NA; len: 17; j_gene: TRBJ1-6; CDR3aa: CARSGTEEIYWDSPLHF; CDR3nt: TGTGCCAGGTCCGGGACAGAGGAAATCTACTGGGATTCACCCCTCCACTTT
d_gene: NA; v_gene: TRBV12-5; abundance: NA; len: 15; j_gene: TRBJ1-5; CDR3aa: CASGLWDSPNQPQHF; CDR3nt: TGTGCTAGTGGTTTGTGGGATTCACCAAATCAGCCCCAGCATTTT
d_gene: TRBD2; v_gene: TRBV7-9; abundance: NA; len: 16; j_gene: TRBJ2-3; CDR3aa: CASSSGLARRTDTQYF; CDR3nt: TGTGCCAGCAGCTCGGGACTAGCGAGACGCACAGATACGCAGTATTTT
d_gene: NA; v_gene: TRBV11-2; abundance: NA; len: 12; j_gene: TRBJ2-7; CDR3aa: CASSLIPYEQYF; CDR3nt: TGTGCCAGCAGCTTAATCCCATACGAGCAGTACTTC
d_gene: NA; v_gene: TRBV7-8; abundance: NA; len: 15; j_gene: TRBJ2-3; CDR3aa: CASSRGGGGTDTQYF; CDR3nt: TGTGCCAGCAGCCGGGGCGGCGGGGGCACAGATACGCAGTATTTT
d_gene: NA; v_gene: TRBV27; abundance: NA; len: 15; j_gene: TRBJ2-7; CDR3aa: CASSPRGSNSYEQYF; CDR3nt: TGTGCCAGCAGCCCTAGGGGTAGCAATTCCTACGAGCAGTACTTC
d_gene: NA; v_gene: TRBV27; abundance: few; len: 14; j_gene: TRBJ1-3; CDR3aa: CASSASLSGNTIYF; CDR3nt: TGTGCCAGCAGTGCGTCCCTCTCTGGAAACACCATATATTTT
d_gene: NA; v_gene: TRBV19; abundance: NA; len: 13; j_gene: TRBJ2-7; CDR3aa: CASSSSRGREQYF; CDR3nt: TGTGCCAGTAGTTCGTCCCGGGGACGCGAGCAGTACTTC
d_gene: TRBD1; v_gene: TRBV11-2; abundance: NA; len: 17; j_gene: TRBJ1-1; CDR3aa: CASSLTGQGGMNTEAFF; CDR3nt: TGTGCCAGCAGCCTAACAGGACAGGGCGGAATGAACACTGAAGCTTTCTTT
d_gene: NA; v_gene: TRBV9; abundance: NA; len: 15; j_gene: TRBJ2-5; CDR3aa: CASSAILGSQETQYF; CDR3nt: TGTGCCAGCAGCGCTATCCTAGGTTCCCAAGAGACCCAGTACTTC
d_gene: NA; v_gene: TRBV3-1/TRBV3-2; abundance: NA; len: 15; j_gene: TRBJ1-2; CDR3aa: CASSPRASVLRGYTF; CDR3nt: TGTGCCAGCAGCCCCCGGGCTAGTGTCCTTCGAGGCTACACCTTC
d_gene: NA; v_gene: TRBV12-3/TRBV12-4; abundance: NA; len: 13; j_gene: TRBJ1-1; CDR3aa: CASSLQGQAEAFF; CDR3nt: TGTGCCAGCAGTTTACAGGGCCAAGCTGAAGCTTTCTTT
d_gene: NA; v_gene: TRBV19; abundance: NA; len: 11; j_gene: TRBJ2-5; CDR3aa: CASSTGPTQYF; CDR3nt: TGTGCCAGTAGTACAGGACCGACCCAGTACTTC
d_gene: NA; v_gene: TRBV10-3; abundance: NA; len: 15; j_gene: TRBJ1-5; CDR3aa: CAIHQDGYSNQPQHF; CDR3nt: TGTGCCATACACCAGGATGGGTATAGCAATCAGCCCCAGCATTTT
d_gene: NA; v_gene: TRBV29-1; abundance: NA; len: 15; j_gene: TRBJ2-3; CDR3aa: CSVVTAGRPTDTQYF; CDR3nt: TGCAGCGTTGTGACGGCGGGGAGACCGACAGATACGCAGTATTTT
d_gene: NA; v_gene: TRBV19; abundance: NA; len: 13; j_gene: TRBJ2-7; CDR3aa: CASSIDLGSLKYF; CDR3nt: TGTGCCAGTAGTATAGATCTTGGGTCACTGAAGTACTTC
d_gene: NA; v_gene: TRBV7-9; abundance: NA; len: 13; j_gene: TRBJ2-5; CDR3aa: CASSRKGGETQYF; CDR3nt: TGTGCCAGCAGCCGGAAGGGGGGAGAGACCCAGTACTTC
d_gene: NA; v_gene: TRBV9; abundance: NA; len: 14; j_gene: TRBJ1-5; CDR3aa: CASSATQEGQPQHF; CDR3nt: TGTGCCAGCAGCGCAACACAGGAGGGGCAGCCCCAGCATTTT
d_gene: TRBD1; v_gene: TRBV18; abundance: NA; len: 17; j_gene: TRBJ1-1; CDR3aa: CASSPAQGGISDTEAFF; CDR3nt: TGTGCCAGCTCACCAGCCCAGGGGGGGATATCGGACACTGAAGCTTTCTTT
d_gene: TRBD1; v_gene: TRBV6-1; abundance: many; len: 15; j_gene: TRBJ1-2; CDR3aa: CASSELTGSNYGYTF; CDR3nt: TGTGCCAGCAGTGAATTGACAGGGTCTAACTATGGCTACACCTTC
d_gene: NA; v_gene: TRBV19; abundance: once; len: 17; j_gene: TRBJ1-2; CDR3aa: CASSLQVGRPWGYGYTF; CDR3nt: TGTGCCAGTAGTCTTCAGGTCGGCAGGCCCTGGGGCTATGGCTACACCTTC
d_gene: NA; v_gene: TRBV7-2; abundance: NA; len: 16; j_gene: TRBJ2-1; CDR3aa: CASSSGHLRAYNEQFF; CDR3nt: TGTGCCAGCAGCTCCGGACACCTCCGAGCCTACAATGAGCAGTTCTTC
d_gene: NA; v_gene: TRBV7-9; abundance: few; len: 14; j_gene: TRBJ2-7; CDR3aa: CASSLEGAPYEQYF; CDR3nt: TGTGCCAGCAGCTTAGAAGGTGCTCCCTACGAGCAGTACTTC
d_gene: NA; v_gene: TRBV6-5; abundance: NA; len: 14; j_gene: TRBJ1-6; CDR3aa: CASSLIGGDSPLHF; CDR3nt: TGTGCCAGCAGTCTTATCGGGGGTGACTCACCCCTCCACTTT
d_gene: TRBD1; v_gene: TRBV7-9; abundance: NA; len: 14; j_gene: TRBJ1-2; CDR3aa: CASSGGGEAYGYTF; CDR3nt: TGTGCCAGCAGTGGAGGGGGCGAGGCCTATGGCTACACCTTC
d_gene: TRBD2; v_gene: TRBV3-1/TRBV3-2; abundance: NA; len: 14; j_gene: TRBJ2-3; CDR3aa: CASGRGGAPDTQYF; CDR3nt: TGTGCCAGCGGTCGCGGGGGGGCCCCAGATACGCAGTATTTT
d_gene: NA; v_gene: TRBV9; abundance: NA; len: 13; j_gene: TRBJ2-7; CDR3aa: CASSVAPWAEQYF; CDR3nt: TGTGCCAGCAGCGTAGCACCATGGGCCGAGCAGTACTTC
d_gene: NA; v_gene: TRBV6-5; abundance: NA; len: 16; j_gene: TRBJ1-6; CDR3aa: CASSYSGQDYNSPLHF; CDR3nt: TGTGCCAGCAGTTACTCCGGACAAGACTATAATTCACCCCTCCACTTT
d_gene: NA; v_gene: TRBV3-1/TRBV3-2; abundance: NA; len: 16; j_gene: TRBJ1-6; CDR3aa: CASSQDRGDGNSPLHF; CDR3nt: TGTGCCAGCAGCCAAGATCGAGGGGATGGTAATTCACCCCTCCACTTT
d_gene: NA; v_gene: TRBV7-9; abundance: NA; len: 14; j_gene: TRBJ1-6; CDR3aa: CASSLEGYNSPLHF; CDR3nt: TGTGCCAGCAGTCTTGAGGGGTATAATTCACCCCTCCACTTT
d_gene: NA; v_gene: TRBV20-1; abundance: NA; len: 11; j_gene: TRBJ2-1; CDR3aa: CSARDTGEQFF; CDR3nt: TGCAGTGCTAGAGATACGGGTGAGCAGTTCTTC
d_gene: NA; v_gene: TRBV7-3; abundance: NA; len: 13; j_gene: TRBJ2-2; CDR3aa: CASSFRRAGELFF; CDR3nt: TGTGCCAGCAGCTTCCGGCGGGCCGGGGAGCTGTTTTTT
d_gene: TRBD1; v_gene: TRBV28; abundance: NA; len: 15; j_gene: TRBJ1-2; CDR3aa: CASTSSGTADYGYTF; CDR3nt: TGTGCCAGCACCTCTTCCGGGACAGCGGACTATGGCTACACCTTC
d_gene: TRBD2; v_gene: TRBV9; abundance: NA; len: 16; j_gene: TRBJ2-3; CDR3aa: CASSVTSGGSTDTQYF; CDR3nt: TGTGCCAGCAGCGTAACTAGCGGGGGATCCACAGATACGCAGTATTTT
d_gene: NA; v_gene: TRBV2; abundance: NA; len: 12; j_gene: TRBJ1-5; CDR3aa: CASSILTRPQHF; CDR3nt: TGTGCCAGCAGTATCCTAACTCGCCCCCAGCATTTT
d_gene: NA; v_gene: TRBV18; abundance: NA; len: 13; j_gene: TRBJ1-1; CDR3aa: CASSPSYDTEAFF; CDR3nt: TGTGCCAGCTCACCATCGTATGACACTGAAGCTTTCTTT